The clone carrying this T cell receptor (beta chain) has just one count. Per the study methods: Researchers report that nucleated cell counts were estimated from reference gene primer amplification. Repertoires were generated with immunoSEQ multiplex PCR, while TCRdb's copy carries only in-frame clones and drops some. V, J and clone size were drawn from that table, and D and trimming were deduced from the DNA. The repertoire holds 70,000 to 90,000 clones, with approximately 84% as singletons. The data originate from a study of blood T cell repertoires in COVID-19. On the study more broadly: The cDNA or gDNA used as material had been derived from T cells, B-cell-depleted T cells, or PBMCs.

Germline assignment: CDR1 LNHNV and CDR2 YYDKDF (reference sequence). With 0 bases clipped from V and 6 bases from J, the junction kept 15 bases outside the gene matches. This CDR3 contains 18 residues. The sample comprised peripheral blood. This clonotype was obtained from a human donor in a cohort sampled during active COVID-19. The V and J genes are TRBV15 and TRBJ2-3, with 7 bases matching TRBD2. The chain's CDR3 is CATSRDRNLEAGADTQYF. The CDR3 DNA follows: TGTGCCACCAGCAGAGATAGAAACTTGGAGGCGGGAGCGGATACGCAGTATTTT.